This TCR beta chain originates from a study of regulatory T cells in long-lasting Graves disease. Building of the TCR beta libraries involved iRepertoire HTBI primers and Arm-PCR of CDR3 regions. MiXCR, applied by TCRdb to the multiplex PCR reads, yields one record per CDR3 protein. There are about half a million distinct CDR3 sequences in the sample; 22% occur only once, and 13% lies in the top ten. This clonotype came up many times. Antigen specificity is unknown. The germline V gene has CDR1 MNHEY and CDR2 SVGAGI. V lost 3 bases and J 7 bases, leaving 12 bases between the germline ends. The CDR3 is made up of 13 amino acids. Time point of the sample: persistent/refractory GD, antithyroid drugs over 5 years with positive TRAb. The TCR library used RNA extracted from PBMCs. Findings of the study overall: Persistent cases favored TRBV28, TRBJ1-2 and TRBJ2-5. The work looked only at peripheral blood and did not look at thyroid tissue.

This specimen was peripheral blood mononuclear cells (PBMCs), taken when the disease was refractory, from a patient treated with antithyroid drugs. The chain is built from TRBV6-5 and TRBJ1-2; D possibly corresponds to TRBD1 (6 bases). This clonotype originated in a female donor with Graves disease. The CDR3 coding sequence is TGTGCCAGCAGTTATGAGGGGGAGGGTGGCTACACCTTC. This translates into CASSYEGEGGYTF.